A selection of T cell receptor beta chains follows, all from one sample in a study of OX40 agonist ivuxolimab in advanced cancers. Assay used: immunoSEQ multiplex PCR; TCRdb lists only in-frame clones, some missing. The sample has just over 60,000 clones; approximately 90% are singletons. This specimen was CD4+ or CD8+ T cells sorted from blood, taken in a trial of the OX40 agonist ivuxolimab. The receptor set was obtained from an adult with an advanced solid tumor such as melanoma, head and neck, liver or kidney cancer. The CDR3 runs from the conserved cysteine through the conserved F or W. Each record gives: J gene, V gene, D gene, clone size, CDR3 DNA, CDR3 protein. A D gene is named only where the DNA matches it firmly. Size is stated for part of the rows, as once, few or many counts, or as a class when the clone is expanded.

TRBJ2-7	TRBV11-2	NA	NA	TGTGCCAGCAGCTTTGACTGGCCCTACGAGCAGTACTTC	CASSFDWPYEQYF
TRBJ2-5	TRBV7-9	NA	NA	TGTGCCAGCAGCTTTCGGGTAGGGCTAGAAGAGACCCAGTACTTC	CASSFRVGLEETQYF
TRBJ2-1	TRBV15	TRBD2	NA	TGTGCCACCAGCAGCGTCGCCGGGACTAGCGGCTACAATGAGCAGTTCTTC	CATSSVAGTSGYNEQFF
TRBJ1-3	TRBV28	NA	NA	TGTGCCAGCAATACCCGGCTTTCTGGAAACACCATATATTTT	CASNTRLSGNTIYF
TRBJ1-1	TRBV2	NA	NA	TGTGCCAGCAGTGAAGGGTTGTGGGAGAACACTGAAGCTTTCTTT	CASSEGLWENTEAFF
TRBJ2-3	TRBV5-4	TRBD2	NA	TGTGCCAGCAGCTCCCCAGAGCGGGGGGAAGATACGCAGTATTTT	CASSSPERGEDTQYF
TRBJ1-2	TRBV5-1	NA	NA	TGCGCCAGCAGACCGGACAGCAACTATGGCTACACCTTC	CASRPDSNYGYTF
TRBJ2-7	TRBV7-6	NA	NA	TGTGCCAGCAGCACCGGGCCTAGACGGTCGGAGCAGTACTTC	CASSTGPRRSEQYF
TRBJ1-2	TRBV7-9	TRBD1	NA	TGTGCCAGCAGCTTATTTCGAGGGAGGGGGCCCTATGGCTACACCTTC	CASSLFRGRGPYGYTF
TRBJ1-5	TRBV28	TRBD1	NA	TGTGCCAGCAGTAAGGGACAGGGTGGTGAGACCCAGCATTTT	CASSKGQGGETQHF
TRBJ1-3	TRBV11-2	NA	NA	TGTGCCAGCAGCTTAGAACAGTACTCTGGAAACACCATATATTTT	CASSLEQYSGNTIYF
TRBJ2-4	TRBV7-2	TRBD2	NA	TGTGCCAGCAGCTCCCCTAGCGGGAAAAACATTCAGTACTTC	CASSSPSGKNIQYF
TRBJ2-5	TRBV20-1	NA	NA	TGCAGTGCTCCTGGGGTAGAGACCCAGTACTTC	CSAPGVETQYF
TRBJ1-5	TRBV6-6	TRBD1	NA	TGTGCCAGCAGTCTAGACAGGGGGATACAGCCCCAGCATTTT	CASSLDRGIQPQHF
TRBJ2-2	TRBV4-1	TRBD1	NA	TGCGCCAGCAGCCATCTTTTACAGGGGCCGCGACACACCGGGGAGCTGTTTTTT	CASSHLLQGPRHTGELFF
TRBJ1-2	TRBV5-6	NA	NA	TGTGCCAGCAGCCTGAGACTGCCCCTCTATGGCTACACCTTC	CASSLRLPLYGYTF
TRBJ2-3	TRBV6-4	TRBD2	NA	TGTGCCAGCAGTGAGGGTAGCGGGAGCACAGATACGCAGTATTTT	CASSEGSGSTDTQYF
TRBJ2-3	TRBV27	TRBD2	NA	TGTGCCAGCAGTCCCCTCAAGACTAGCGGGAGGGCGGATACGCAGTATTTT	CASSPLKTSGRADTQYF
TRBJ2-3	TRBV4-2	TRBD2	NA	TGTGCCAGCAGTTCTTTTAGCGGGAAGTCAGATACGCAGTATTTT	CASSSFSGKSDTQYF
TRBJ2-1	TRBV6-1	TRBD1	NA	TGTGCCAGCAGTAGGACAGGGGTCGAGTACAATGAGCAGTTCTTC	CASSRTGVEYNEQFF
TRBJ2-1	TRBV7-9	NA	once	TGTGCCAGCAGCTTCGGGAGCTCCTACAATGAGCAGTTCTTC	CASSFGSSYNEQFF
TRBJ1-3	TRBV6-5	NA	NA	TGTGCCAGCAGTTACGGGGTAAACTCTGGAAACACCATATATTTT	CASSYGVNSGNTIYF
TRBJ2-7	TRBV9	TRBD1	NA	TGTGCCAGCAGCGTAGCTGGACAGGGGTCCTACGAGCAGTACTTC	CASSVAGQGSYEQYF
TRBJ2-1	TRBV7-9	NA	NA	TGTGCCAGCAGCTTTTTGTACAATGAGCAGTTCTTC	CASSFLYNEQFF
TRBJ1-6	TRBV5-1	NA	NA	TGCGCCAGCAGCTTGGAATCCTACAGCTATAATTCACCCCTCCACTTT	CASSLESYSYNSPLHF
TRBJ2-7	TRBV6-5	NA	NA	TGTGCCAGCAGCCCTAAGGGACGGAACTACGAGCAGTACTTC	CASSPKGRNYEQYF
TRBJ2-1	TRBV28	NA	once	TGTGCCAGCAGTCCCACCCCCCCGGACAACAATGAGCAGTTCTTC	CASSPTPPDNNEQFF
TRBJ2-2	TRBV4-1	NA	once	TGCGCCAGCAGCCATAGTAGTCGGGGCACCGGGGAGCTGTTTTTT	CASSHSSRGTGELFF
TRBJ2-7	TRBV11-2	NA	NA	TGTGCCAGCAGCTTAGCGTTGGACCCCTACTACGAGCAGTACTTC	CASSLALDPYYEQYF